This T cell receptor beta chain is drawn from a study of CD8 T cells in ankylosing spondylitis. CDR3 size: 16 residues. V dropped 6 bases and J dropped 4; count of bases not matched to a gene: 10. CDR1 is DFQATT, CDR2 SNEGSKA, per germline (reference sequence). Study-wide results and caveats: Blood of patients with ankylosing spondylitis appeared to be characterized by a TCR beta motif of fewer than 10 highly homologous variants. Disease-linked clones were CD8+ and relatively rare in peripheral blood. Disease-linked clones were reportedly significantly enriched in matched ankylosing spondylitis synovial fluid. Existing reports had already noted some motif variants in reactive arthritis synovial fluid and blood.

Libraries of TCR beta came from quantitative 5'-RACE with molecular barcodes. TCRdb re-called the 5' RACE reads with MiXCR, one entry per CDR3 protein. The sample yields around 890,000 distinct CDR3 sequences, about 10% seen once. This clonotype has at least ten counts. The antigen is undetermined. The sequenced sample was blood, either unsorted or a sorted T cell fraction (not recorded which). This rearrangement joins TRBV20-1 to TRBJ1-5; 12 bases are a match to TRBD1. The TCR was taken from a male donor with ankylosing spondylitis. DNA for the CDR3: TGCAGTGCAAAGAGGGGACAGGGGGCGCGGAATCAGCCCCAGCATTTT. Translated, it gives CSAKRGQGARNQPQHF.